The 27 T cell receptor beta chains below come from one sample, sequenced in a study of blood T cells in healthy people across ages. Alongside a J-beta primer mix, a sample-barcoded 5' primer served in a second PCR lasting roughly 6 to 12 cycles. From the 5' RACE reads, TCRdb called clonotypes with MiXCR, one entry per CDR3 protein. The data contain about 1.1 million distinct CDR3 sequences, around two fifths of them singletons. Sequencing was carried out using blood. The receptors come from a man younger than 30 in good health.

For this clonotype: This may arise from a read error, as a much more abundant clone is one base away. This rearrangement joins TRBV29-1 to TRBJ2-3, with no clear D. Germline-derived CDR1 and CDR2 are SQVTM and ANQGSEA. The CDR3 consists of 13 residues. V dropped 8 bases and J dropped 1 base, with 13 bases sitting between them. CDR3 DNA: TGCAGCACCCCAGAAGACCGCACAGATACGCAGTATTTT. Translation: CSTPEDRTDTQYF.

The rearrangement uses TRBV7-3 and TRBJ2-3, with 8 bases lining up with TRBD2. In germline, CDR1 is SGHTA, CDR2 FQGTGA. The CDR3 totals 17 residues. The junction had 9 bases not matched to a gene; V was cut back by 2 bases and J by 2 bases. CDR3 bases: TGTGCCAGCAGCTTACGGTCTAGCGGGCAAAACACAGATACGCAGTATTTT. Translation gives CASSLRSSGQNTDTQYF.

This clonotype was seen at least ten times. V and J are TRBV12-3 or TRBV12-4 and TRBJ2-7; D unclear. The CDR3 consists of 15 residues. V was pared by 2 bases and J by 2 bases, with 13 bases between. DNA for the CDR3: TGTGCCAGCAGTTTATCCTGGGTCGGTCCCTACGAGCAGTACTTC. Amino acids: CASSLSWVGPYEQYF.

The chain recombines TRBV18 with TRBJ2-7, with a possible D match to TRBD1 (5 bases). The CDR3 loop spans 15 amino acids. Germline loops: CDR1 KGHSH, CDR2 LQKENI. The germline V and J ends were trimmed by 5 bases and 6 bases, with 20 bases remaining between them. In DNA, the CDR3 is TGTGCCAGCTCATCCACGGACACCCCTTGGGGCGAGCAGTACTTC. Amino acids: CASSSTDTPWGEQYF.

This clonotype was counted only a few times. The J gene is TRBJ1-4, the V gene TRBV27; 10 bases are shared with TRBD1. Germline loops: CDR1 MNHEY, CDR2 SMNVEV (reference sequence). V lost 3 bases and J lost 8; bases outside the gene matches: 9. The CDR3 consists of 16 residues. Here the CDR3 reads CASSFSGQGGQEKLFF. The CDR3 DNA follows: TGTGCCAGCAGTTTCTCCGGACAGGGGGGACAGGAAAAACTGTTTTTT.

With respect to this clonotype: Possible read error: a much larger clone is one base away. The rearrangement links TRBV5-1 to TRBJ2-7; D is unresolved. Trimming left V 4 bases short and J 7 bases short, with 9 bases between. CDR3 length equals 11 residues. Germline V gene data show CDR1 as SGHRS and CDR2 as YFSETQ. CDR3 amino acids: CASSEVNEQYF. The DNA for the CDR3 is TGCGCCAGCAGCGAGGTAAATGAGCAGTACTTC. Combining the CDR3 with reference TRBV5-1 and TRBJ2-7 gives the whole variable domain KAGVTQTPRYLIKTRGQQVTLSCSPISGHRSVSWYQQTPGQGLQFLFEYFSETQRNKGNFPGRFSGRQFSNSRSEMNVSTLELGDSALYLCASSEVNEQYFGPGTRLTVT.

The rearrangement joins TRBV5-1 to TRBJ2-3; 8 bases align to TRBD2. CDR1 is SGHRS and CDR2 is YFSETQ in the germline V gene. The J segment lost 4 bases and the V segment lost 7 bases, leaving 8 bases of the junction unmatched. The CDR3 consists of 14 residues. The CDR3, as DNA: TGCGCCAGCCGCGAAGCGGGGGAGGCAGATACGCAGTATTTT. This translates into CASREAGEADTQYF.

This clonotype was seen only a few times. The V call is TRBV12-3 or TRBV12-4, the J call TRBJ1-5; no firm D call. V was pared by 3 bases and J by 1 base, with 7 bases between. CDR3 length: 14 residues. DNA of the CDR3: TGTGCCAGCAGTTTCCAGGACAGCAATCAGCCCCAGCATTTT. It codes for CASSFQDSNQPQHF.

The J gene is TRBJ2-1, the V gene TRBV20-1; no clear D. Deletions cut 4 bases from V and 6 bases from J, with 16 bases between. The CDR3 is 14 amino acids. CDR1 and CDR2 (germline): DFQATT, SNEGSKA (reference sequence). The CDR3 coding sequence is TGCAGTGCTACCCCAGACCCCTGGCCCAATGAGCAGTTCTTC. It yields the protein CSATPDPWPNEQFF.

There are a few counts of this clonotype. The V gene is TRBV6-1, the J gene TRBJ2-7; 9 bases map to TRBD1. V lost 5 bases, J lost 5 bases, and 25 bases stayed unmatched. The CDR3 contains 20 residues. Germline V gene data show CDR1 as MNHNS and CDR2 as SASEGT. DNA of the CDR3: TGTGCCAGCAGTACCCTTTTTGTGGTGGAAGGTGGGACAGGGTTCCACGAGCAGTACTTC. It encodes CASSTLFVVEGGTGFHEQYF.

This clonotype was observed a few times. The rearrangement uses TRBV12-3 or TRBV12-4 and TRBJ2-5; D call uncertain. Deletions cut 6 bases from V and 5 bases from J, with 13 bases between. This CDR3 comprises 13 residues. CDR3 loop: CASRQQGRETQYF. Here the CDR3 DNA reads TGTGCCAGCAGACAACAAGGACGTGAGACCCAGTACTTC.

The chain has TRBV20-1 and TRBJ1-1; no clear D gene. The CDR3 runs to 15 residues. Looked up from germline, CDR1 is DFQATT and CDR2 is SNEGSKA (reference sequence). V lost 6 bases to trimming and J lost 3 bases, with 20 bases between them. The CDR3 region has the DNA TGCAGTGCCCATCGACCTGGCAGCCGCTACACTGAAGCTTTCTTT. Translating gives CSAHRPGSRYTEAFF.

This clonotype was detected a few times. The chain employs TRBV27 and TRBJ2-1; 13 nucleotides line up with TRBD2. CDR1 MNHEY and CDR2 SMNVEV come from the germline V gene (reference sequence). V lost 5 bases, J lost 1 base, and 8 bases stayed unmatched. CDR3 length equals 18 residues. CDR3 DNA sequence: TGTGCCAGCAGTCCAGGGACTAGCGGGGCTACGTCCTACAATGAGCAGTTCTTC. This translates into CASSPGTSGATSYNEQFF.

The V gene is TRBV6-7, the J gene TRBJ1-4; D is undetermined. TRBV6-7 belongs to the ORF category, with a function that is uncertain. The ends were cut back, 5 bases at V and 3 bases at J, with 16 bases in the middle. The CDR3 has 16 residues. CDR3 DNA: TGTGCCAGCAGTCCCCTGGAGAGCGGGGCTAATGAAAAACTGTTTTTT. Translation: CASSPLESGANEKLFF.

This CDR3 reads CATSRDRTSYEQYF. The DNA for the CDR3 is TGTGCCACCAGCAGAGACAGGACTTCCTACGAGCAGTACTTC. This chain uses TRBV15 with TRBJ2-5; D may be TRBD2 (5 bases). The end of the DNA fits TRBJ2-7 better, so the J call may be wrong. Per the germline V gene, CDR1 is LNHNV and CDR2 is YYDKDF (reference sequence). This CDR3 has 14 residues.

The rearrangement links TRBV9 to TRBJ1-2; 8 nucleotides agree with TRBD1. Germline CDR1 reads SGDLS; CDR2 reads YYNGEE. V shed 4 bases and J 3 bases; nucleotides not matched to a gene: 8. The CDR3 is made up of 15 amino acids. CDR3 protein: CASSSDRVFDYGYTF. CDR3 in DNA: TGTGCCAGCAGCTCGGACAGGGTCTTCGACTATGGCTACACCTTC.

The CDR3, as DNA: TGTGCCAGCAGTTTTGCCAAAATAGTAGGGACAGGGAACACTGAAGCTTTCTTT. Amino acids: CASSFAKIVGTGNTEAFF. The chain couples TRBV27 to TRBJ1-1, with 8 bases matching TRBD1. Germline CDR1 and CDR2: MNHEY and SMNVEV (reference sequence). Germline trimming cut 3 bases from V and 1 base from J; bases unmatched to any gene: 13. The CDR3 length is 18 residues.

This clonotype was recorded many times. The chain carries TRBV5-1 and TRBJ2-1; D uncertain. V was clipped by 1 base and J by 5 bases, with 13 bases between them. Germline loops: CDR1 SGHRS, CDR2 YFSETQ. The CDR3 runs 15 residues. CDR3: CASSLSGSRDNEQFF. The CDR3 nucleotides read TGCGCCAGCAGCTTGAGTGGTAGTCGGGACAATGAGCAGTTCTTC.

The J gene is TRBJ2-1, the V gene TRBV28, with 7 bases lining up with TRBD1. The CDR3 runs to 16 residues. Germline V CDR1 and CDR2: MDHEN, SYDVKM. V shed 6 bases and J 3 bases; nucleotides not matched to a gene: 11. In DNA, the CDR3 is TGTGCCAGCAGCCCGCACAGGGGTGGAGTCTACAATGAGCAGTTCTTC. Protein product: CASSPHRGGVYNEQFF.

This clonotype was counted a few times. V gene TRBV20-1 combines with J gene TRBJ2-5, with 7 bases that match TRBD2. CDR1 and CDR2 (germline): DFQATT, SNEGSKA (reference sequence). This CDR3 spans 14 amino acids. V trimming: 6 bases; J trimming: 4 bases; junction bases outside the gene matches: 11. This chain's CDR3 is CSALVRGEGETQYF. For the CDR3, the DNA is TGCAGTGCCCTTGTCCGGGGGGAGGGAGAGACCCAGTACTTC.

The gene calls are TRBV18 and TRBJ2-7; TRBD2 might be the D (5 bases). Germline CDR1 KGHSH, CDR2 LQKENI. V lost 5 bases, J lost 7 bases, and 24 bases lay in between. This CDR3 region has 16 residues. The CDR3 is CASSFVDTGTYNEQYF. The CDR3 nucleotides are TGTGCCAGCTCATTTGTGGATACGGGAACCTACAATGAGCAGTACTTC.

This chain joins TRBV28 and TRBJ1-2, with D perhaps matching TRBD1 (6 bases). V lost 5 bases to trimming and J lost 7 bases, with 20 bases between them. CDR1 is MDHEN and CDR2 is SYDVKM in the germline V gene. The CDR3 totals 15 residues. CDR3 loop: CASSPTSDSSGGYTF. The CDR3 nucleotides are TGTGCCAGCAGTCCGACCTCGGACAGCTCCGGTGGCTACACCTTC.

Concerning this clonotype itself: A read error may account for a junction end that differs from germline. V and J are TRBV12-3 or TRBV12-4 and TRBJ2-3; D may be TRBD1 (6 bases). This CDR3 spans 14 amino acids. The CDR3, as DNA: TGTGCCAGCAGCAACAGGGCTAGAGCAGATACGGAGTATTTT. Amino acids: CASSNRARADTEYF.

This clonotype was seen a handful of times. This sequence joins TRBV20-1 and TRBJ2-3; 8 bases are shared with TRBD1. With V trimmed by 6 bases and J by 5 bases, 10 bases remained unmatched. The CDR3 has 14 residues. Germline CDR1 and CDR2: DFQATT and SNEGSKA (reference sequence). The DNA of the CDR3 is TGCAGTGCCCAAGACAGGGGTCTGGAAGATACGCAGTATTTT. Protein: CSAQDRGLEDTQYF.

Worth noting for this clonotype: The junction differs from germline at one of its ends, possibly a read error. The V gene is TRBV12-3 or TRBV12-4, the J gene TRBJ2-7; 7 bases fit TRBD1. Gene TRBJ2-4 matches the end of the DNA better, so the J call may be wrong. CDR3 size: 14 residues. The CDR3 loop reads CARRQGTDKNIQYF. CDR3 DNA: TGTGCCCGCAGACAGGGAACAGATAAAAACATTCAGTACTTC.

This clonotype showed up many times. J is TRBJ1-2 and V is TRBV4-1; D unclear. Trimming pared 7 bases from V and 4 bases from J, leaving 19 bases between. Germline lookup yields CDR1 MGHRA and CDR2 YSYEKL. The CDR3 is 15 residues long. The CDR3 DNA reads TGCGCCAGCAATCCGAGTGGACCACTGGGCTATGGCTACACCTTC. Translating it yields CASNPSGPLGYGYTF.

In its sample, this clonotype was seen once. In DNA, the CDR3 is TGTGCCACAAATTCCCCCGGACAGGGCAATCAGCCCCAGCATTTT. Protein sequence: CATNSPGQGNQPQHF. V usage is TRBV6-2 or TRBV6-3 and J usage is TRBJ1-5, with 7 positions matching TRBD1. Germline V gene sequence: CDR1 MNHEY, CDR2 SVGEGT. CDR3 length: 15 residues. V gave up 10 bases and J gave up 2 bases; unmatched junction bases: 11.